This is a list of T cell receptor beta chains from one sample in a study of blood T cell repertoires in COVID-19. Libraries were prepared by immunoSEQ multiplex PCR; TCRdb keeps only in-frame clonotypes and omits some of them. This sample has 140,000 or so clones; approximately 80% occur once, and the top ten carry less than 5.5%. The sample taken for sequencing was peripheral blood. These receptors were taken from a woman between 45 and 65 years old with acute or convalescent COVID-19. CDR3s include the opening cysteine and the closing phenylalanine or tryptophan. D genes are given only for firm matches. Clone sizes are given selectively: once, few, many, or a class where the clone is expanded.

clone_size,v_call,d_call,j_call,cdr3_aa,cdr3_nt
.,TRBV6-1,TRBD1,TRBJ1-2,CASSDPGQGASYGYTF,TGTGCCAGCAGTGATCCGGGACAGGGGGCGTCCTATGGCTACACCTTC
.,TRBV12-3/TRBV12-4,.,TRBJ1-4,CASSPPRGEKLFF,TGTGCCAGCAGTCCCCCAAGGGGCGAAAAACTGTTTTTT
.,TRBV7-3,TRBD2,TRBJ2-7,CASSFSGTGNYEQYF,TGTGCCAGCAGCTTTAGCGGGACGGGAAATTACGAGCAGTACTTC
.,TRBV10-3,TRBD1,TRBJ2-3,CAITGQSTDTQYF,TGTGCCATCACGGGACAGAGCACAGATACGCAGTATTTT
.,TRBV29-1,.,TRBJ1-2,CSGGGGSGHNYGYTF,TGCAGCGGCGGGGGGGGGTCAGGGCACAACTATGGCTACACCTTC
.,TRBV5-5,.,TRBJ1-4,CASSLVGGETNEKLFF,TGTGCCAGCAGCTTAGTCGGGGGGGAGACTAATGAAAAACTGTTTTTT
few,TRBV20-1,TRBD1,TRBJ2-3,CSLGQNTQYF,TGCAGCCTGGGACAGAATACGCAGTATTTT
.,TRBV25-1,TRBD1,TRBJ1-2,CASSESGQGFYGYTF,TGTGCCAGCAGTGAATCGGGACAGGGATTTTATGGCTACACCTTC
.,TRBV6-2/TRBV6-3,TRBD1,TRBJ1-5,CASSYQDRGGGNQPQHF,TGTGCCAGCAGTTACCAGGACAGGGGTGGTGGCAATCAGCCCCAGCATTTT
.,TRBV20-1,TRBD2,TRBJ2-3,CSASPPSGTDTQYF,TGCAGTGCTAGTCCTCCTAGCGGGACAGATACGCAGTATTTT
.,TRBV28,TRBD2,TRBJ2-7,CASSLAGTSGHEQYF,TGTGCCAGCAGTTTAGCCGGGACTAGCGGGCACGAGCAGTACTTC
.,TRBV28,.,TRBJ1-2,CASSVRDYGYTF,TGTGCCAGCAGTGTCCGGGACTATGGCTACACCTTC
once,TRBV7-8,.,TRBJ1-1,CASSRYEGEAFF,TGTGCCAGCAGCCGATACGAGGGTGAAGCTTTCTTT
few,TRBV6-5,TRBD1,TRBJ1-2,CATLDRVDGYTF,TGTGCCACCCTCGACAGGGTGGATGGCTACACCTTC
.,TRBV7-3,.,TRBJ1-2,CASSSTLRGDGYTF,TGTGCCAGCAGCTCCACTCTGCGCGGTGATGGCTACACCTTC
.,TRBV2,.,TRBJ2-3,CASSQRTFTDTQYF,TGTGCCAGCAGTCAGCGGACTTTCACAGATACGCAGTATTTT
.,TRBV18,.,TRBJ1-2,CASSPTGDYGYTF,TGTGCCAGCTCACCCACAGGAGACTATGGCTACACCTTC
.,TRBV30,TRBD1,TRBJ1-6,CAWKWTGDDNSPLHF,TGTGCCTGGAAGTGGACAGGAGACGATAATTCACCCCTCCACTTT
few,TRBV7-7,TRBD2,TRBJ2-5,CASSVTSGGTQYF,TGTGCCAGCAGCGTGACTAGCGGAGGGACCCAGTACTTC
.,TRBV10-3,TRBD1,TRBJ2-1,CAIGTGFYNEQFF,TGTGCCATCGGGACAGGGTTCTACAATGAGCAGTTCTTC
.,TRBV28,TRBD1,TRBJ1-2,CASGGQTIYGYTF,TGTGCCAGCGGGGGACAGACAATCTATGGCTACACCTTC
.,TRBV7-8,TRBD1,TRBJ1-1,CASSRQGDTEAFF,TGTGCCAGCAGCCGGCAGGGGGACACTGAAGCTTTCTTT
few,TRBV7-2,.,TRBJ2-5,CASSPDQGRETQYF,TGTGCCAGCAGCCCAGATCAGGGTCGGGAGACCCAGTACTTC
.,TRBV19,TRBD1,TRBJ2-1,CASSEDRVGYNEQFF,TGTGCCAGTAGTGAGGACAGGGTGGGCTACAATGAGCAGTTCTTC
.,TRBV3-1/TRBV3-2,.,TRBJ2-1,CASRGNAGSSYNEQFF,TGTGCCAGCAGGGGAAACGCGGGTAGCTCCTACAATGAGCAGTTCTTC
few,TRBV9,.,TRBJ1-1,CASSVEGKDTEAFF,TGTGCCAGCAGCGTAGAGGGGAAGGACACTGAAGCTTTCTTT
.,TRBV25-1,TRBD1,TRBJ1-4,CASRGQGNQAEHEKLFF,TGTGCCAGCAGAGGACAGGGTAATCAAGCTGAGCATGAAAAACTGTTTTTT
.,TRBV20-1,TRBD1,TRBJ1-1,CSASEGQGLALNTEAFF,TGCAGTGCTAGTGAGGGACAGGGATTAGCATTGAACACTGAAGCTTTCTTT
.,TRBV7-3,.,TRBJ2-2,CASSLGGPPGELFF,TGTGCCAGCAGCTTGGGGGGTCCCCCCGGGGAGCTGTTTTTT
.,TRBV10-2,.,TRBJ2-1,CASSEEREQFF,TGCGCCAGCAGTGAGGAGAGGGAGCAGTTCTTC
.,TRBV14,TRBD1,TRBJ2-3,CASSPRQGPRTDTQYF,TGTGCCAGCAGCCCACGACAGGGCCCACGGACAGATACGCAGTATTTT
.,TRBV4-1,TRBD1,TRBJ2-5,CASSQEDRGLETQYF,TGCGCCAGCAGCCAAGAAGACAGGGGGCTTGAGACCCAGTACTTC
.,TRBV14,.,TRBJ1-2,CASSIGQAYGYTF,TGTGCCAGCAGCATTGGACAAGCCTATGGCTACACCTTC
.,TRBV7-9,.,TRBJ1-2,CASSPQGPNYGYTF,TGTGCCAGCAGCCCTCAGGGCCCTAACTATGGCTACACCTTC
.,TRBV5-1,.,TRBJ1-1,CASQGTPNTEAFF,TGCGCCAGCCAAGGGACACCGAACACTGAAGCTTTCTTT
.,TRBV7-2,TRBD1,TRBJ2-7,CASSHGQGGINEQYF,TGTGCCAGCAGTCATGGACAGGGAGGTATCAACGAGCAGTACTTC
.,TRBV18,.,TRBJ1-5,CASSPGAANQPQHF,TGTGCCAGCTCACCGGGGGCAGCGAATCAGCCCCAGCATTTT
.,TRBV18,.,TRBJ2-1,CASSRDSQGREQFF,TGTGCCAGCTCACGAGACTCACAGGGTCGGGAGCAGTTCTTC